This TCR beta chain was captured in a study of blood T cell repertoires in COVID-19. Study background: Some COVID-19 samples were acute and others convalescent; all came from the United States, Italy and Spain.

Per germline, CDR1 LGHDT and CDR2 YNNKEL (reference sequence). The CDR3 loop spans 15 amino acids. The junction had 4 bases not matched to a gene; V was cut back by 3 bases and J by 5 bases. Authors' methods: Reference gene primer amplification in the assay estimated nucleated cell counts. Method: immunoSEQ multiplex PCR; TCRdb's copy keeps in-frame clones and lacks some. The V and J calls and the clone size are those of that table, but D and trimming were determined from the DNA. The sample holds more than 300,000 clones, 85% to 95% seen once. Adults between roughly 18 and 95 years of age took part from 20 to 25 US areas. Within 2 weeks of study entry, exposed participants had contacted a PCR-confirmed or clinician-diagnosed COVID-19 case.

This receptor was obtained from a woman aged 25 to 39 who had been exposed to COVID-19. Sequencing used PBMCs or T cells enriched from blood (not recorded which). This sequence joins TRBV3-1 (or the pseudogene TRBV3-2) and TRBJ1-4, with 9 bases identical to TRBD1. Written as DNA, the CDR3 is TGTGCCAGCAGCCATTGGGACAGGGCCAATGAAAAACTGTTTTTT. Protein sequence: CASSHWDRANEKLFF.